This is a list of T cell receptor beta chains from one sample in a study of vaccination and CD4 T cells after COVID-19. Their specific antigens are unknown. TCRdb used MiXCR to reprocess the PCR reads, holding one entry per CDR3 protein. This sample yields approximately 25,000 distinct CDR3 sequences, of which around 45% are seen a single time; 5% to 6.5% belongs to the top ten. The sample was CD4+ T cells from blood, cultured in vitro. These receptors all stem from a human donor who had recovered from COVID-19. Both conserved end residues are part of each CDR3. Fields, in order: V gene, D gene, J gene, clone size, CDR3 DNA, CDR3 protein. A D gene is named only where the DNA matches it firmly. Clone size is stated in some rows and not others, as once, few, many or a class when expanded.

TRBV28	.	TRBJ2-5	.	TGTGCCAGCAGTTTATCCGGGACCCAGTACTTC	CASSLSGTQYF
TRBV7-9	.	TRBJ1-2	.	TGTGCCAGCAACTTAGCTGGGACTACCAACCTTAACTATGGCTACACCTTC	CASNLAGTTNLNYGYTF
TRBV23-1	.	TRBJ2-7	.	TGCGCCAGCAGTCAAGTCGGGTACGTGGGGGAGCAGTACTTC	CASSQVGYVGEQYF
TRBV2	.	TRBJ1-2	.	TGTGCCATGTCGGGGGGACCCTATGGCTACACCTTC	CAMSGGPYGYTF
TRBV11-3	TRBD2	TRBJ2-3	few	TGTGCCAGCAGCTTATTTAGCGGGGGAGATACGCAGTATTTT	CASSLFSGGDTQYF
TRBV10-3	.	TRBJ1-1	.	TGTGCCATCAAGAGGGGAAACACTGAAGCTTTCTTT	CAIKRGNTEAFF
TRBV19	TRBD1	TRBJ2-5	few	TGTGCCAGTAGTAGGAGGGGAGCGGGACAGGGTTATACGCAAGAGACCCAGTACTTC	CASSRRGAGQGYTQETQYF
TRBV6-5	TRBD2	TRBJ2-1	.	TGTGCCAGCAGTTACTCGAGCGGGGGGAAGGGCAATGAGCAGTTCTTC	CASSYSSGGKGNEQFF
TRBV5-4	TRBD1	TRBJ2-3	few	TGTGCCAGCAGCAACCGGGACAGGGGTACAGATACGCAGTATTTT	CASSNRDRGTDTQYF
TRBV4-1	.	TRBJ1-1	.	TGCGCCAGCAGCCAAGGGTCGGAGACAGAGAGGAACACTGAAGCTTTCTTT	CASSQGSETERNTEAFF
TRBV30	.	TRBJ1-2	.	TGTGCCTGGGAACAGGACGGAAAATTCTATGGCTACACCTTC	CAWEQDGKFYGYTF
TRBV6-1	TRBD1	TRBJ1-6	.	TGTGCCAGCAGTCAGGGGGACAGAAGCAATTCACCCCTCCACTTT	CASSQGDRSNSPLHF